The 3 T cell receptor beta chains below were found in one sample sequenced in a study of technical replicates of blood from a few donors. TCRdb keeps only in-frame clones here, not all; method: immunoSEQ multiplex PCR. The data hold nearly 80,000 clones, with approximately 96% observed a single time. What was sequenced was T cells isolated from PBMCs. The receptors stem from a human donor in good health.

CDR3 nucleotide sequence: TGTGCCAGCAGCGTACAACACAGCTCCTACGAGCAGTACTTC. Its protein product is CASSVQHSSYEQYF. The chain joins TRBV9 to TRBJ2-7, with no clear D. CDR1 is SGDLS, CDR2 YYNGEE, per germline. V gave up 1 base and J gave up 0 bases, with 8 bases separating them. This CDR3 contains 14 residues.

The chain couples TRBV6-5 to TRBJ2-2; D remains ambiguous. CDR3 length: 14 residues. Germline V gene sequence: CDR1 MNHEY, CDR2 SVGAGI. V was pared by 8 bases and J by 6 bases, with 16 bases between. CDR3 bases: TGTGCCAGCTGCGAGACCCGACTGGCCGGGGAGCTGTTTTTT. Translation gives CASCETRLAGELFF.

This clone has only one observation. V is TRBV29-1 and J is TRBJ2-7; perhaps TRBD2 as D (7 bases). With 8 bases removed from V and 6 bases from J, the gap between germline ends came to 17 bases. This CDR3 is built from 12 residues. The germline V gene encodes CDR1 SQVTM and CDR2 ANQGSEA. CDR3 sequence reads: CSTRGGGSEQYF. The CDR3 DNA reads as TGCAGCACCAGAGGGGGGGGCTCCGAGCAGTACTTC.